These 9 T cell receptor beta chains originate from one sample sequenced in a study of T cells in Graves' hyperthyroidism and ophthalmopathy. RNA transcripts were the template for amplifying TCR beta CDR3 regions. Initially, a first-round RT-PCR of the TCR CDR3 employed the HTBI primer set. MiXCR, applied by TCRdb to the multiplex PCR reads, yields one record per CDR3 protein. The profile shows around 760,000 distinct CDR3 sequences, 35% of them singletons. Sequenced: blood. Source of these receptors: a middle-aged woman with Graves' hyperthyroidism.

Comments on this clonotype: The conserved phenylalanine or tryptophan is not found at the CDR3 terminus, so this likely reflects a read error. The chain is built from TRBV29-1 and TRBJ2-7; 7 bases align to TRBD1. CDR3 size: 13 residues. The V gene's germline CDR1 is SQVTM and CDR2 ANQGSEA. V gave up 1 base and J gave up 9 bases; unmatched junction bases: 9. DNA for the CDR3: TGCAGCGTTGAAGGGGACAGTCCCTTGTGGCAGTACCTC. Translation gives CSVEGDSPLWQYL.

This chain connects TRBV5-4 to TRBJ1-1; unclear D gene. Trimming removed 1 base at V and 0 bases at J, with 10 bases between. The CDR3 covers 15 residues. Germline assignment: CDR1 SGHNT and CDR2 YYREEE (reference sequence). The CDR3 coding sequence is TGTGCCAGCAGCTTGACCCACGTGATGAACACTGAAGCTTTCTTT. Translation gives CASSLTHVMNTEAFF.

This sequence joins TRBV7-9 and TRBJ1-1; 8 bases are shared with TRBD1. The junction had 11 bases not matched to a gene; V was cut back by 5 bases and J by 0 bases. The CDR3 has 17 amino acids. Germline V gene sequence: CDR1 SEHNR, CDR2 FQNEAQ (reference sequence). CDR3 sequence (DNA): TGTGCCAGCAGCGTGAGGCAGGGGGCGGCTATGAACACTGAAGCTTTCTTT. This gives the protein CASSVRQGAAMNTEAFF.

This clonotype was seen ten or more times. This sequence joins TRBV7-2 and TRBJ2-7, with D perhaps matching TRBD2 (6 bases). The germline gives CDR1 SGHTA, CDR2 FQGNSA. The CDR3 contains 15 residues. With 5 bases removed from V and 2 bases from J, the gap between germline ends came to 16 bases. CDR3 in amino acids: CASSELAGRPYEQYF. CDR3 nucleotide sequence: TGTGCCAGCAGCGAACTGGCGGGACGGCCCTACGAGCAGTACTTC.

This clonotype has just a few counts. The chain has TRBV6-5 and TRBJ2-7; 10 bases line up with TRBD1. From germline, CDR1 is MNHEY and CDR2 SVGAGI. Losses at the gene ends were 3 bases for V and 7 bases for J; bases not matched to a gene: 15. The CDR3 loop spans 17 amino acids. The CDR3 bases are TGTGCCAGCAGTTATGAGTCCGGGGACAGGGGTCGAGGTGAGCAGTACTTC. Its protein product is CASSYESGDRGRGEQYF.

The V call is TRBV7-9, the J call TRBJ2-7; 7 bases agree with TRBD1. V shed 5 bases and J 2 bases; nucleotides not matched to a gene: 15. The germline gives CDR1 SEHNR, CDR2 FQNEAQ (reference sequence). The length of the CDR3 is 17 residues. CDR3 sequence: CASSPGDGPGGTYEQYF. The CDR3 nucleotides are TGTGCCAGCAGCCCAGGGGACGGGCCAGGGGGAACCTACGAGCAGTACTTC.

Ten or more counts support this clonotype. The chain links TRBV7-8 to TRBJ1-2, with TRBD1 identical over 10 bases. CDR3 length equals 16 residues. From germline, CDR1 is SGHVS and CDR2 FQNEAQ. V shed 5 bases and J 8 bases; nucleotides not matched to a gene: 14. The CDR3 reads CASSGRRDRGEVGYTF. CDR3 sequence (DNA): TGTGCCAGCAGCGGCCGCCGGGACAGGGGCGAGGTGGGCTACACCTTC.

The V call is TRBV19, the J call TRBJ1-5; D is unclear. The CDR3 sequence is 14 residues long. V lost 6 bases and J lost 2, with 11 bases in between. CDR1 LNHDA and CDR2 SQIVND come from the germline V gene (reference sequence). DNA of the CDR3: TGTGCCAGTAGACTCTCGAGAGGCAATCAGCCCCAGCATTTT. Translated: CASRLSRGNQPQHF.

This clonotype was observed at least ten times. This chain uses TRBV20-1 with TRBJ2-7, with D perhaps TRBD1 or TRBD2 (6 bases each). V was shortened by 3 bases and J by 6 bases, with 9 bases between the two germline ends. Germline CDR1 and CDR2: DFQATT and SNEGSKA (reference sequence). There are 11 residues in the CDR3. The CDR3 region has the DNA TGCAGTGCTAGGCGGGACACCGAGCAGTACTTC. As protein: CSARRDTEQYF.